This TCR beta chain was obtained from a study of lymphopenia after photon versus proton radiotherapy. Measured with immunoSEQ multiplex PCR; TCRdb has only the in-frame clones, and not every one. The repertoire consists of 75,000 or so clones, with around 82% occurring once and the leading ten covering about 1.3%. Turning to this clone: The antigen is not known.

The germline V gene encodes CDR1 MNHEY and CDR2 SVGAGI. J was trimmed by 5 bases and V by 6 bases; bases with no gene match: 11. The CDR3 has 15 amino acids. Regarding the study as a whole: Photon-treated patients lost naive T cells and TCR diversity; proton-treated stayed stable. Post-nadir TCR diversity decline inversely tracked overall survival among those who died.

The chain is built from TRBV6-5 and TRBJ2-7; 9 bases fit TRBD1. The sequence was obtained from a man aged 55 to 70 with pancreatic cancer. The specimen was peripheral blood, collected from a patient treated with proton-based radiotherapy. The CDR3 here is CASRDPGQGIHEQYF. The DNA for the CDR3 is TGTGCCAGCAGAGATCCGGGACAGGGAATCCACGAGCAGTACTTC.